What follows are 8 T cell receptor beta chains derived from one specimen sequenced in a study of cytomegalovirus exposure and HLA in healthy donors. Primers for the PCR totalled 60 Vbeta and 13 Jbeta. Clones were read by immunoSEQ multiplex PCR, and TCRdb kept only the in-frame ones, dropping some. The data show 38,000 or so clones, and the top ten clones hold about 8.9%. Source material: PBMCs. These receptors were obtained from a man aged 35-49 years in good health and CMV-seropositive.

V and J are TRBV5-5 and TRBJ2-1, with D possibly matching TRBD2 (5 bases). V was cut by 4 bases and J by 8 bases, with 10 bases left in between. CDR3 size: 12 residues. Germline V gene lookup returns CDR1 SGHKS and CDR2 YYEKEE (reference sequence). This CDR3 reads CASSPDGDEQFF. DNA for the CDR3: TGTGCCAGCAGCCCAGACGGGGATGAGCAGTTCTTC.

The V and J genes are TRBV10-1 and TRBJ2-7; possibly TRBD2 for D (6 bases). This CDR3 is 14 amino acids long. From germline, CDR1 is WNHNN and CDR2 SYGVQD (reference sequence). Deletions cut 0 bases from V and 2 bases from J, with 8 bases between. The DNA for the CDR3 is TGCGCCAGCAGTGAGTCGCGGGATGCCTACGAGCAGTACTTC. It encodes CASSESRDAYEQYF.

This chain links TRBV11-2 with TRBJ2-1; 7 nucleotides agree with TRBD2. CDR1 and CDR2 (germline): SGHAT, FQNNGV. After removal of 4 bases from V and 4 bases from J, the junction contained 7 bases not matched to a gene. The CDR3 totals 15 residues. CDR3 residues: CASSSQAGAYNEQFF. The CDR3 DNA is TGTGCCAGCAGCTCCCAGGCGGGAGCTTACAATGAGCAGTTCTTC.

The chain carries TRBV6-5 and TRBJ2-7, with 8 bases lining up with TRBD1. Trimming took 1 base from V and 3 from J; bases not matched to a gene: 2. The CDR3 extends over 14 amino acids. Germline V gene sequence: CDR1 MNHEY, CDR2 SVGAGI. For the CDR3, the DNA is TGTGCCAGCAGTTACTACAGGGGGAGCTACGAGCAGTACTTC. Its protein product is CASSYYRGSYEQYF.

The chain carries TRBV19 and TRBJ1-4, with D perhaps TRBD1 (6 bases). Trimming took off 8 bases at V and 4 bases at J, with 14 bases between the two ends. The CDR3 sequence is 14 residues long. Germline assignment: CDR1 LNHDA and CDR2 SQIVND (reference sequence). The CDR3 loop is CASGLDSRNEKLFF. The DNA of the CDR3 is TGTGCCAGTGGATTGGACAGCCGTAATGAAAAACTGTTTTTT.

The rearrangement links TRBV5-1 to TRBJ2-7; weak D call: TRBD1 (6 bases). This CDR3 is 13 amino acids long. V lost 3 bases, J lost 0 bases, and 7 bases lay in between. Germline CDR1 is SGHRS and CDR2 is YFSETQ. The CDR3 DNA reads TGCGCCAGCAGCTCGGACAGCTCCTACGAGCAGTACTTC. This translates into CASSSDSSYEQYF.

This sequence joins TRBV27 and TRBJ2-5, with 11 bases aligning to TRBD2. The closer fit of TRBJ2-7 to the DNA end suggests the J call may be wrong. Germline V gene data show CDR1 as MNHEY and CDR2 as SMNVEV (reference sequence). The CDR3 consists of 13 residues. Written as DNA, the CDR3 is TGTGCCAGCAGACGACTAGCGGGGTACGAGCAGTACTTC. It specifies CASRRLAGYEQYF.

The chain uses TRBV5-6 and TRBJ2-6; D gene uncertain. The germline V gene has CDR1 SGHDT and CDR2 YYEEEE. The CDR3 is made up of 16 amino acids. The V end lost 4 bases, the J end lost 1 base, and 12 bases lay between the germline ends. The CDR3 spells CASSPQMSSGANVLTF. CDR3 nucleotide sequence: TGTGCCAGCAGCCCCCAGATGTCTTCTGGGGCCAACGTCCTGACTTTC.